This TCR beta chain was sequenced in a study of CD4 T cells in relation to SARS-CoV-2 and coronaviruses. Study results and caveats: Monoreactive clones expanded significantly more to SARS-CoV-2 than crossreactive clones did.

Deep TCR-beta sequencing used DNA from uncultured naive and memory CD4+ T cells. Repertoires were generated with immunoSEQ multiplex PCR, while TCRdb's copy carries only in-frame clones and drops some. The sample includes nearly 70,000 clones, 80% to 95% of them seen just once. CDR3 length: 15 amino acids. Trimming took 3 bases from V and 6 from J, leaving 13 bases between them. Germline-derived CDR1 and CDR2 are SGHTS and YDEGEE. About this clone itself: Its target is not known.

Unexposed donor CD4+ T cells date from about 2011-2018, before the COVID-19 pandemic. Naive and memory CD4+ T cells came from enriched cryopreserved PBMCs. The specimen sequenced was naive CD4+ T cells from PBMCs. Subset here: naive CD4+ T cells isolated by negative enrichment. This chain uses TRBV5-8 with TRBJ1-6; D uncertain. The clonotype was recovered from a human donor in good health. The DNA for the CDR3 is TGTGCCAGCAGCTCCCCCGCAGGCTTTAATTCACCCCTCCACTTT. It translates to CASSSPAGFNSPLHF.